The 28 T cell receptor beta chains below come from one sample, sequenced in a study of blood T cell repertoires in COVID-19. Clones were read by immunoSEQ multiplex PCR, and TCRdb kept only the in-frame ones, dropping some. The sample has about 260,000 clones, 88% seen once; the top ten hold around 0.67%. The sample comprised peripheral blood. All receptors derive from a human donor in a cohort sampled during active COVID-19.

The chain carries TRBV5-1 and TRBJ2-1, with 7 bases identical to TRBD2. The junction had 6 bases not matched to a gene; V was cut back by 3 bases and J by 0 bases. This CDR3 has 16 residues. Per germline, CDR1 SGHRS and CDR2 YFSETQ. CDR3 residues: CASSYSTGGSYNEQFF. The CDR3 DNA reads as TGCGCCAGCAGCTACTCCACGGGGGGCTCCTACAATGAGCAGTTCTTC.

The J gene is TRBJ2-7, the V gene TRBV12-3 or TRBV12-4; D is undetermined. This CDR3 has 12 residues. V was pared by 3 bases and J by 6 bases, with 9 bases between. The CDR3 spells CASSLWPGEQYF. In DNA form, the CDR3 reads TGTGCCAGCAGTTTGTGGCCGGGCGAGCAGTACTTC.

The chain has TRBV7-8 and TRBJ2-7; 9 bases align to TRBD2. The CDR3 length is 14 residues. J lost 5 bases, V lost 4 bases, and 6 bases had no gene match. Germline CDR1 is SGHVS and CDR2 is FQNEAQ. CDR3 sequence (DNA): TGTGCCAGCAGCTCCGCTAGCGGGATCAACGAGCAGTACTTC. This gives the protein CASSSASGINEQYF.

This sequence joins TRBV5-1 and TRBJ1-4; D gene ambiguous. The CDR3 spans 14 residues. V was trimmed by 0 bases and J by 3 bases, leaving 6 bases between them. In germline, CDR1 is SGHRS, CDR2 YFSETQ. The CDR3: CASSLGGPNEKLFF. Written as DNA, the CDR3 is TGCGCCAGCAGCTTGGGAGGTCCTAATGAAAAACTGTTTTTT.

This clone has just one count. This chain uses TRBV4-3 with TRBJ2-4, with D uncertain. Deletions cut 0 bases from V and 2 bases from J, with 14 bases between. Germline CDR1 LGHNA, CDR2 YSLEER. The CDR3 covers 17 residues. CDR3 loop: CASSQDPGVGSKNIQYF. As DNA, the CDR3 is TGCGCCAGCAGCCAAGATCCCGGCGTCGGGTCCAAAAACATTCAGTACTTC.

The V call is TRBV5-6, the J call TRBJ1-1; D call uncertain. The V end was cut by 0 bases, the J end by 1 base, with 7 bases between. The CDR3 consists of 14 residues. The germline V gene encodes CDR1 SGHDT and CDR2 YYEEEE. CDR3 DNA sequence: TGTGCCAGCAGCTTGGGTAGTTGGAACACTGAAGCTTTCTTT. It yields the protein CASSLGSWNTEAFF.

The genes are TRBV7-2 and TRBJ1-1, with D perhaps TRBD1 (5 bases). CDR1 SGHTA and CDR2 FQGNSA come from the germline V gene. V gave up 6 bases and J gave up 4 bases, with 12 bases separating them. This CDR3 is built from 13 residues. Written as DNA, the CDR3 is TGTGCCAGCAGAGACGACAGAATCACTGAAGCTTTCTTT. It is translated as CASRDDRITEAFF.

The chain employs TRBV12-3 or TRBV12-4 and TRBJ1-1; D not resolved. V dropped 3 bases and J dropped 1 base, with 3 bases sitting between them. CDR3 length: 12 amino acids. The CDR3 reads CASSFRNTEAFF. The CDR3 DNA follows: TGTGCCAGCAGTTTCCGGAACACTGAAGCTTTCTTT.

The chain joins TRBV11-3 to TRBJ2-1, with 10 bases lining up with TRBD2. Per the germline V gene, CDR1 is SGHNT and CDR2 is YENEEA. The V segment lost 3 bases and the J segment 7 bases; nucleotides outside the gene matches: 3. This CDR3 is built from 14 residues. As DNA, the CDR3 is TGTGCCAGCAGCTTCAGCGGGAGGGGAAATGAGCAGTTCTTC. This translates into CASSFSGRGNEQFF.

The chain couples TRBV5-1 to TRBJ1-4; the D gene is possibly TRBD1 (6 bases). Trimming left V 3 bases short and J 4 bases short, with 13 bases between. From germline, CDR1 is SGHRS and CDR2 YFSETQ. There are 15 residues in the CDR3. CDR3 sequence reads: CASSYATGSNEKLFF. The CDR3 DNA reads TGCGCCAGCAGCTATGCGACAGGAAGTAATGAAAAACTGTTTTTT. Together with reference TRBV5-1 and TRBJ1-4, the CDR3 gives the full variable domain: KAGVTQTPRYLIKTRGQQVTLSCSPISGHRSVSWYQQTPGQGLQFLFEYFSETQRNKGNFPGRFSGRQFSNSRSEMNVSTLELGDSALYLCASSYATGSNEKLFFGSGTQLSVL.

J is TRBJ1-4 and V is TRBV9; tentative D call: TRBD1 (5 bases). Germline V lookup: CDR1 SGDLS, CDR2 YYNGEE. V was trimmed by 0 bases and J by 8 bases, leaving 14 bases between them. CDR3 size: 15 residues. The chain's CDR3 is CASSVAWGSSEKLFF. The DNA for the CDR3 is TGTGCCAGCAGCGTAGCGTGGGGCAGTTCCGAAAAACTGTTTTTT.

The chain employs TRBV29-1 and TRBJ2-7, with D perhaps matching TRBD1 (5 bases). The CDR3 runs 11 residues. Germline lookup yields CDR1 SQVTM and CDR2 ANQGSEA. Trimming left V 5 bases short and J 3 bases short, with 8 bases between. The CDR3 bases are TGCAGCGTTCCAGGGTTCTACGAGCAGTACTTC. This translates into CSVPGFYEQYF.

This rearrangement joins TRBV6-2 or TRBV6-3 to TRBJ2-1; 9 bases fit TRBD2. Germline V CDR1 and CDR2: MNHEY, SVGEGT. With V trimmed by 5 bases and J by 3 bases, 5 bases remained unmatched. The CDR3 covers 15 residues. The CDR3 nucleotides are TGTGCCAGCAGTCTTAGCGGGGGACTCTACAATGAGCAGTTCTTC. It yields the protein CASSLSGGLYNEQFF.

V usage is TRBV29-1 and J usage is TRBJ2-7; TRBD1 agrees at 8 bases. The CDR3 length is 12 residues. The V segment lost 7 bases and the J segment 6 bases; nucleotides outside the gene matches: 8. Per germline, CDR1 SQVTM and CDR2 ANQGSEA. CDR3 in DNA: TGCAGCGCCACGGACAGGGCTGTCGAGCAGTACTTC. This translates into CSATDRAVEQYF.

CDR3 coding DNA: TGTGCCAGCAGCTTAGCCGCGGGGTTCACTGAAGCTTTCTTT. The encoded protein is CASSLAAGFTEAFF. The chain has TRBV7-2 and TRBJ1-1; D remains ambiguous. The V and J ends lost 0 bases and 4 bases respectively, with 9 bases between them. In germline, CDR1 is SGHTA, CDR2 FQGNSA. This CDR3 has 14 amino acids.

V is TRBV28 and J is TRBJ2-7; TRBD2 agrees at 7 bases. The CDR3 is 14 residues long. Germline-derived CDR1 and CDR2 are MDHEN and SYDVKM. V was pared by 2 bases and J by 2 bases, with 3 bases of the junction left unmatched. The DNA for the CDR3 is TGTGCCAGCAGTTTAGGCGGGGGTACCTACGAGCAGTACTTC. Encoded protein: CASSLGGGTYEQYF.

The chain carries TRBV5-5 and TRBJ1-5; D is uncertain. The CDR3 covers 16 residues. Germline V gene data show CDR1 as SGHKS and CDR2 as YYEKEE (reference sequence). The germline V and J ends were trimmed by 0 bases and 5 bases, with 15 bases remaining between them. CDR3 loop: CASSLAPTKVDQPQHF. In DNA, the CDR3 is TGTGCCAGCAGCTTGGCCCCGACTAAGGTAGATCAGCCCCAGCATTTT.

The V gene is TRBV5-1, the J gene TRBJ2-6; TRBD1 aligns across 8 bases. The CDR3 has 18 residues. The trim removed 0 bases at V and 0 bases at J, leaving 5 bases unmatched. The V gene's germline CDR1 is SGHRS and CDR2 YFSETQ. The CDR3 bases are TGCGCCAGCAGCTTGGCCGGACAGGGCCCCTCTGGGGCCAACGTCCTGACTTTC. Its protein is CASSLAGQGPSGANVLTF.

The genes are TRBV7-8 and TRBJ1-2; maybe TRBD1 (6 bases). This CDR3 comprises 12 residues. The V end was cut by 4 bases, the J end by 6 bases, with 9 bases between. Germline assignment: CDR1 SGHVS and CDR2 FQNEAQ. The CDR3 reads CASSSQGNGYTF. The CDR3 DNA reads as TGTGCCAGCAGCTCACAGGGTAATGGCTACACCTTC.

This rearrangement joins TRBV11-2 to TRBJ2-7; D might be TRBD1 (6 bases). There are 14 residues in the CDR3. Looked up from germline, CDR1 is SGHAT and CDR2 is FQNNGV. Trimming removed 6 bases from V and 1 base from J, with 13 bases in between. In nucleotides, the CDR3 is TGTGCCAGCAGACGACAGGCCCGATCCTACGAGCAGTACTTC. Protein: CASRRQARSYEQYF.

This sequence joins TRBV21-1 and TRBJ2-7; the DNA was not used to check the table's D call, TRBD1. TRBV21-1 is described as a pseudogene. The CDR3 covers 17 residues. CDR3 nucleotide sequence: TGTGCCAGCAGCAAAGAAAAGGGCAGGGAAGGATCGTACGAGCAGTACTTC. Encoded protein: CASSKEKGREGSYEQYF.

This rearrangement joins TRBV5-4 to TRBJ2-7; 11 bases agree with TRBD2. There are 15 residues in the CDR3. Germline V gene data show CDR1 as SGHNT and CDR2 as YYREEE (reference sequence). Trimming took 4 bases from V and 4 from J; bases not matched to a gene: 7. The CDR3 here is CASSAWTSGSYEQYF. The CDR3 nucleotides read TGTGCCAGCAGCGCGTGGACTAGCGGGTCGTACGAGCAGTACTTC. Together with reference TRBV5-4 and TRBJ2-7, the CDR3 gives the full variable domain: ETGVTQSPTHLIKTRGQQVTLRCSSQSGHNTVSWYQQALGQGPQFIFQYYREEENGRGNFPPRFSGLQFPNYSSELNVNALELDDSALYLCASSAWTSGSYEQYFGPGTRLTVT.

The rearrangement joins TRBV24-1 to TRBJ2-7; D perhaps matches TRBD1 (6 bases). The CDR3 consists of 13 residues. V was cut by 7 bases and J by 5 bases, with 14 bases left in between. The germline V gene encodes CDR1 KGHDR and CDR2 SFDVKD. The CDR3 DNA reads as TGTGCCACCAGCCGGGGTTGGGGGCACGAGCAGTACTTC. Protein product: CATSRGWGHEQYF.

The gene calls are TRBV7-8 and TRBJ1-1, with 8 bases fitting TRBD1. Losses at the gene ends were 5 bases for V and 4 bases for J; bases not matched to a gene: 6. This CDR3 region has 14 residues. The V gene's germline CDR1 is SGHVS and CDR2 FQNEAQ. CDR3 protein: CASSPQDRGTEAFF. The CDR3 nucleotides read TGTGCCAGCAGCCCGCAAGACAGGGGCACTGAAGCTTTCTTT.

The CDR3 loop reads CASSGEVNTGELFF. CDR3 in DNA: TGTGCCAGCAGTGGGGAGGTGAACACCGGGGAGCTGTTTTTT. This chain links TRBV6-4 with TRBJ2-2, with D maybe TRBD2 (6 bases). The length of the CDR3 is 14 residues. V was cut by 4 bases and J by 1 base, with 7 bases left in between. The germline V gene has CDR1 MRHNA and CDR2 SNTAGT.

The chain carries TRBV12-3 or TRBV12-4 and TRBJ1-2, with TRBD1 matching over 9 bases. Trimming took 6 bases from V and 7 from J; bases not matched to a gene: 6. The CDR3 sequence is 13 residues long. Here the CDR3 reads CASSLQGASGYTF. Written as DNA, the CDR3 is TGTGCCAGCAGCCTACAGGGGGCAAGTGGCTACACCTTC.

J is TRBJ1-1 and V is TRBV19; D is perhaps TRBD1 (5 bases). Germline values: CDR1 LNHDA, CDR2 SQIVND (reference sequence). V was pared by 8 bases and J by 1 base, with 11 bases between. There are 13 residues in the CDR3. The CDR3 region is CASGQGTNTEAFF. As DNA, the CDR3 is TGTGCCAGTGGTCAGGGCACGAACACTGAAGCTTTCTTT.

This CDR3 is CASSRTESGQGSPLHF. The CDR3 DNA reads as TGTGCCAGCAGCCGGACCGAATCAGGGCAAGGTTCACCCCTCCACTTT. This chain links TRBV3-1 (or the pseudogene TRBV3-2) with TRBJ1-6; weak D call: TRBD1 (5 bases). CDR3 length equals 16 residues. The germline V gene has CDR1 LGHDT and CDR2 YNNKEL (reference sequence). V was pared by 4 bases and J by 9 bases, with 19 bases between.